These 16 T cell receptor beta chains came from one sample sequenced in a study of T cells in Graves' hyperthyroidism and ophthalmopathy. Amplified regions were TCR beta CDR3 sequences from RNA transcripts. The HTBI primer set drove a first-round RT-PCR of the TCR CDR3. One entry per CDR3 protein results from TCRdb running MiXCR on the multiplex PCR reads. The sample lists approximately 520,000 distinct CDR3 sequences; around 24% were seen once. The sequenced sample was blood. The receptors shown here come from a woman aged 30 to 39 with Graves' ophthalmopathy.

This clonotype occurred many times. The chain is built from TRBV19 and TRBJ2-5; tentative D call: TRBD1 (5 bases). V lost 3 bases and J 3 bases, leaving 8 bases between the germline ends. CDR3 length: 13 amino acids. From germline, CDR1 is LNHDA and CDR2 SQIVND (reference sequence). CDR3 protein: CASSMKGKETQYF. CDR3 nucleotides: TGTGCCAGTAGTATGAAGGGGAAAGAGACCCAGTACTTC.

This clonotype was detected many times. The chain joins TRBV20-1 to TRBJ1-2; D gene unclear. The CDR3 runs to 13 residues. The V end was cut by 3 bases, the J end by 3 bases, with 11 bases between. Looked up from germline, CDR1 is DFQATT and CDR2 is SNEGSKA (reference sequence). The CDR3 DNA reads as TGCAGTGCTAGTCATGGGCCAGACTATGGCTACACCTTC. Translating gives CSASHGPDYGYTF.

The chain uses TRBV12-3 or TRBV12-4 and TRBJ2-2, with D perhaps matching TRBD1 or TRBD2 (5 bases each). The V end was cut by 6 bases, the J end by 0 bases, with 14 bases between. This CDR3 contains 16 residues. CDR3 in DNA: TGTGCCAGCAGACTAGACAGTTACACGAACACCGGGGAGCTGTTTTTT. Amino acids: CASRLDSYTNTGELFF.

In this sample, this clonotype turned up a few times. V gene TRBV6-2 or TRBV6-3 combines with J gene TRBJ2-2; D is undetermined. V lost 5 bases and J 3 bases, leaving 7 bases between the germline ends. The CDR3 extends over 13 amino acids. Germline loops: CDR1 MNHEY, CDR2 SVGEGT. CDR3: CASSPRYTGELFF. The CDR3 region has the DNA TGTGCCAGCAGTCCAAGATACACCGGGGAGCTGTTTTTT.

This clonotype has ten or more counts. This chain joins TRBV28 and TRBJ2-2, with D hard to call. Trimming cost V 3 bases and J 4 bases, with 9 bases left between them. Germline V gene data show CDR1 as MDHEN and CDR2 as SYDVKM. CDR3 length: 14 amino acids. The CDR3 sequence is CASSFLVSTGELFF. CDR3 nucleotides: TGTGCCAGCAGTTTTCTGGTGTCCACCGGGGAGCTGTTTTTT.

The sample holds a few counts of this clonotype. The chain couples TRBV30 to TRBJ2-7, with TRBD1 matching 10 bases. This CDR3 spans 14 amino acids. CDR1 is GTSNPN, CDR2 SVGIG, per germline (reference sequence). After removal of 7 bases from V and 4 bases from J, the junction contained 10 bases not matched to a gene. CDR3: CASLARDRGYEQYF. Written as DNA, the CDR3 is TGTGCCTCCCTTGCCCGGGACAGGGGTTACGAGCAGTACTTC.

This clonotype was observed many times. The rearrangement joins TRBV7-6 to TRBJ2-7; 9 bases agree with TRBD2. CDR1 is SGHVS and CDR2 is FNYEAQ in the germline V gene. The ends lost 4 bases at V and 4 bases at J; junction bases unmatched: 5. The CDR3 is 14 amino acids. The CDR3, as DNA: TGTGCCAGCAGCTCAAGCGGGGGGCGATACGAGCAGTACTTC. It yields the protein CASSSSGGRYEQYF.

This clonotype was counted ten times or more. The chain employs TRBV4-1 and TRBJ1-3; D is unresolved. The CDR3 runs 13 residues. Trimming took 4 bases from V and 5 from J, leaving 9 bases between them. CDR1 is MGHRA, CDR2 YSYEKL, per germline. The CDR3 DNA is TGCGCCAGCAGCCCTAGCGTGAGAAACACCATATATTTT. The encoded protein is CASSPSVRNTIYF.

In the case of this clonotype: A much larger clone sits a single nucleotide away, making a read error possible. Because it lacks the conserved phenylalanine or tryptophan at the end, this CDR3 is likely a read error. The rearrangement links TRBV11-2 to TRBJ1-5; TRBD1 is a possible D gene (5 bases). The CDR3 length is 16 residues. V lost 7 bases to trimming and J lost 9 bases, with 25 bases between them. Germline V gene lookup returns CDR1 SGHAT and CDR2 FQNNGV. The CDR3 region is CASTLATMDTRWPQHL. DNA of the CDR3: TGTGCCAGCACCCTCGCAACGATGGACACCCGTTGGCCCCAGCATTTG.

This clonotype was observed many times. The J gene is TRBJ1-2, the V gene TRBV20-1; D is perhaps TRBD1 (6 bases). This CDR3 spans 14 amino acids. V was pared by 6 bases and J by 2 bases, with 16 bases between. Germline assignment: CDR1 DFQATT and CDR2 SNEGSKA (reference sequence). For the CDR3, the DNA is TGCAGTGCCTCAACAGGGAACTACAACTATGGCTACACCTTC. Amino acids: CSASTGNYNYGYTF.

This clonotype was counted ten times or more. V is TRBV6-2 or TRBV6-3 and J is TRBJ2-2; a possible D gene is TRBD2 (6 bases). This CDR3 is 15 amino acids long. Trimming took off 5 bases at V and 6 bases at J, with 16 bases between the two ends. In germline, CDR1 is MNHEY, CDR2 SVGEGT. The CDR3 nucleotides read TGTGCCAGCAGTCCTCATTCCGGGACTCCCGGGGAGCTGTTTTTT. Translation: CASSPHSGTPGELFF.

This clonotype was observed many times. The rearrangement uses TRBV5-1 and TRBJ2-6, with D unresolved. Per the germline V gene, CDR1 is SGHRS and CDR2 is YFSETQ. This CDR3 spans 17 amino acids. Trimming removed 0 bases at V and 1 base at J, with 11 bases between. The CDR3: CASSLEAPGSGANVLTF. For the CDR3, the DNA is TGCGCCAGCAGCTTGGAGGCTCCGGGTTCTGGGGCCAACGTCCTGACTTTC. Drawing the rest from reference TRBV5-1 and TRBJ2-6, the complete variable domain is KAGVTQTPRYLIKTRGQQVTLSCSPISGHRSVSWYQQTPGQGLQFLFEYFSETQRNKGNFPGRFSGRQFSNSRSEMNVSTLELGDSALYLCASSLEAPGSGANVLTFGAGSRLTVL.

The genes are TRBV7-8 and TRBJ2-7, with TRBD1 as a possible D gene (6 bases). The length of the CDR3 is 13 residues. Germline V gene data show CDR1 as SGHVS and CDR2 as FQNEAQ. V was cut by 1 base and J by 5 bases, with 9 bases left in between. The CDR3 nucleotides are TGTGCCAGCAGCTTAGACAGGGCCCACGAGCAGTACTTC. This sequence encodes CASSLDRAHEQYF.

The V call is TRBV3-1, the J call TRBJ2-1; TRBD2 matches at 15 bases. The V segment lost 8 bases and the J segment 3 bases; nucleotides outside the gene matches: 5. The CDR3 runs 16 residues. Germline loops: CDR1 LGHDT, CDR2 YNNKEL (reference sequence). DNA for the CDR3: TGTGCCAGCGGGACTAGCGGGGGGCCCCTCTACAATGAGCAGTTCTTC. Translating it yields CASGTSGGPLYNEQFF.

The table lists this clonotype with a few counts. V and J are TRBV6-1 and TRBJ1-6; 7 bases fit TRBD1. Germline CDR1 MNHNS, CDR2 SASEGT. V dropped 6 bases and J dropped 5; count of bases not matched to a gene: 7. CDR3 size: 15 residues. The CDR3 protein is CASRHRDSNNSPLHF. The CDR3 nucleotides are TGTGCCAGCAGACACCGGGACAGCAATAATTCACCCCTCCACTTT.

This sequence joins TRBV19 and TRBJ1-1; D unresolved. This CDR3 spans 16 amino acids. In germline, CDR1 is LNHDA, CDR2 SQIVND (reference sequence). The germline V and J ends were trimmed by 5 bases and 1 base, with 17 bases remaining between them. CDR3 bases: TGTGCCAGTAGTCCGAATACCCCGAACCAGAACACTGAAGCTTTCTTT. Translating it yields CASSPNTPNQNTEAFF.